The 28 T cell receptor beta chains reported below all come from one sample, sequenced in a study of blood T cell repertoires in COVID-19. TCRdb keeps only in-frame clones here, not all; method: immunoSEQ multiplex PCR. Of about 200,000 clones detected, 85% to 90% appear once; the ten largest clones hold approximately 5.9%. The specimen sequenced was peripheral blood. Receptors were obtained from a man older than 75 with acute or convalescent COVID-19.

This chain connects TRBV7-9 to TRBJ1-2, with D perhaps TRBD1 (5 bases). Per the germline V gene, CDR1 is SEHNR and CDR2 is FQNEAQ (reference sequence). The CDR3 has 12 amino acids. V lost 0 bases to trimming and J lost 6 bases, with 5 bases between them. The chain's CDR3 is CASSLAGDGYTF. For the CDR3, the DNA is TGTGCCAGCAGCTTAGCAGGGGATGGCTACACCTTC. Full variable domain (remainder filled in from reference TRBV7-9 and TRBJ1-2): DTGVSQNPRHKITKRGQNVTFRCDPISEHNRLYWYRQTLGQGPEFLTYFQNEAQLEKSRLLSDRFSAERPKGSFSTLEIQRTEQGDSAMYLCASSLAGDGYTFGSGTRLTVV.

This sequence joins TRBV14 and TRBJ2-7, with 9 bases identical to TRBD1. In germline, CDR1 is SGHDN, CDR2 FVKESK. The CDR3 extends over 14 amino acids. Trimming at V came to 3 bases and at J to 6 bases, leaving 6 bases not matched to a gene. CDR3 in DNA: TGTGCCAGCAGCCACGGGACAGGGTTCTCCGAGCAGTACGTC. It is translated as CASSHGTGFSEQYV.

The chain links TRBV5-4 to TRBJ2-7, with 14 bases identical to TRBD2. Trimming removed 2 bases from V and 6 bases from J; junction bases left unmatched: 10. This CDR3 spans 17 amino acids. The germline CDR1 and CDR2 sequences are SGHNT and YYREEE (reference sequence). CDR3 bases: TGTGCCAGCAGCTTTGGCAAGGGACTAGCGGGAGCACGCGAGCAGTACTTC. The encoded protein is CASSFGKGLAGAREQYF.

The rearrangement links TRBV28 to TRBJ2-5, with 12 bases identical to TRBD2. The CDR3 is 14 residues long. J was trimmed by 1 base and V by 8 bases; bases with no gene match: 2. Per germline, CDR1 MDHEN and CDR2 SYDVKM. CDR3 DNA: TGTGCCAGCTGGACTAGCGGGACCCAAGAGACCCAGTACTTC. It specifies CASWTSGTQETQYF.

The rearrangement links TRBV11-2 to TRBJ2-1, with TRBD2 identical over 7 bases. CDR1 and CDR2 (germline): SGHAT, FQNNGV. Germline trimming cut 5 bases from V and 14 bases from J; bases unmatched to any gene: 12. There are 13 residues in the CDR3. The CDR3 DNA follows: TGTGCCAGCAGCCATGGCGGGGCGGGGGATGAGTTCTTC. Its protein product is CASSHGGAGDEFF.

This rearrangement joins TRBV5-6 to TRBJ1-2; TRBD1 matches 8 bases. J gave up 8 bases and V 2 bases, and 2 bases lay outside the gene matches. Germline lookup yields CDR1 SGHDT and CDR2 YYEEEE. This CDR3 has 12 amino acids. CDR3 amino acids: CASSFRGRGYTF. Here the CDR3 DNA reads TGTGCCAGCAGCTTCAGGGGGCGCGGCTACACCTTC.

DNA of the CDR3: TGCGCCAGCAGCCAACTTGGCGAATTAGCCTATGGCTACACCTTC. Its protein product is CASSQLGELAYGYTF. The J gene is TRBJ1-2, the V gene TRBV4-3; D gene unclear. The CDR3 contains 15 residues. The germline gives CDR1 LGHNA, CDR2 YSLEER. V was cut by 2 bases and J by 4 bases, with 14 bases left in between.

The chain is built from TRBV28 and TRBJ2-2; possible D gene TRBD1, 8 bases. There are 15 residues in the CDR3. Germline assignment: CDR1 MDHEN and CDR2 SYDVKM. V was trimmed by 11 bases and J by 4 bases, leaving 20 bases between them. The CDR3 DNA is TGTGCCGGGGGGGCGGACAGGGCGGTCACCGGGGAGCTGTTTTTT. The encoded protein is CAGGADRAVTGELFF.

J is TRBJ1-2 and V is TRBV24-1; D unresolved. Per germline, CDR1 KGHDR and CDR2 SFDVKD. With 3 bases removed from V and 7 bases from J, the gap between germline ends came to 8 bases. The CDR3 runs to 12 residues. The CDR3 DNA reads as TGTGCCACCAGTGATGTCGTATCTGGCTACACCTTC. This translates into CATSDVVSGYTF.

The chain couples TRBV5-8 to TRBJ1-2; possible D gene TRBD1, 5 bases. CDR1 and CDR2 (germline): SGHTS, YDEGEE. Trimming shortened V by 7 bases and J by 7 bases, and 17 bases separated the two germline ends. The CDR3 length is 13 residues. CDR3 protein: CASVPQGLSGYTF. The CDR3 DNA reads TGTGCCAGCGTCCCGCAGGGCTTAAGTGGCTACACCTTC. The full variable domain, with the rest looked up from reference TRBV5-8 and TRBJ1-2, is EAGVTQSPTHLIKTRGQQATLRCSPISGHTSVYWYQQALGLGLQFLLWYDEGEERNRGNFPPRFSGRQFPNYSSELNVNALELEDSALYLCASVPQGLSGYTFGSGTRLTVV.

The rearrangement joins TRBV7-8 to TRBJ1-5; no clear D. In germline, CDR1 is SGHVS, CDR2 FQNEAQ. V was trimmed by 4 bases and J by 3 bases, leaving 10 bases between them. The CDR3 is 14 residues long. The CDR3 nucleotides are TGTGCCAGCAGCTCCTCCTCGGTCAATCAGCCCCAGCATTTT. Translated, it gives CASSSSSVNQPQHF. Filled out from reference TRBV7-8 and TRBJ1-5, the complete variable domain reads GAGVSQSPRYKVAKRGQDVALRCDPISGHVSLFWYQQALGQGPEFLTYFQNEAQLDKSGLPSDRFFAERPEGSVSTLKIQRTQQEDSAVYLCASSSSSVNQPQHFGDGTRLSIL.

V and J are TRBV10-1 and TRBJ2-1; 7 bases are a match to TRBD2. CDR1 WNHNN and CDR2 SYGVQD come from the germline V gene (reference sequence). V shed 6 bases, J shed 3 bases, and the junction held 8 bases outside the gene matches. The CDR3 contains 15 residues. CDR3 amino acids: CASSPSGTRYNEQFF. CDR3 nucleotides: TGCGCCAGCAGCCCAAGCGGGACCCGCTACAATGAGCAGTTCTTC.

The J gene is TRBJ2-3, the V gene TRBV5-5; D is perhaps TRBD1 (5 bases). Trimming removed 0 bases at V and 3 bases at J, with 14 bases between. The V gene's germline CDR1 is SGHKS and CDR2 YYEKEE (reference sequence). This CDR3 contains 16 residues. The CDR3 loop reads CASSLGQSIGTDTQYF. For the CDR3, the DNA is TGTGCCAGCAGCTTGGGACAGTCGATAGGTACAGATACGCAGTATTTT.

The rearrangement joins TRBV28 to TRBJ2-5, with 13 bases aligning to TRBD2. The germline V gene has CDR1 MDHEN and CDR2 SYDVKM. The CDR3 loop spans 16 amino acids. V trimming: 4 bases; J trimming: 5 bases; junction bases outside the gene matches: 7. The CDR3 DNA reads as TGTGCCAGCAGTTCACTAGCGGGAGGGCCGGGGGAGACCCAGTACTTC. Its translation is CASSSLAGGPGETQYF.

The rearrangement uses TRBV2 and TRBJ2-3; TRBD1 might be the D (6 bases). This CDR3 is built from 15 residues. V was cut by 6 bases and J by 2 bases, with 15 bases left in between. CDR1 SNHLY and CDR2 FYNNEI come from the germline V gene. In nucleotides, the CDR3 is TGTGCCAGCAGCGCCACAGGGCTTTTCACAGATACGCAGTATTTT. Translating it yields CASSATGLFTDTQYF.

This clone has only one observation. V is TRBV27 and J is TRBJ1-1, with D possibly TRBD1 on 5 matching bases. CDR1 and CDR2 from the germline V gene are MNHEY and SMNVEV (reference sequence). The CDR3 covers 14 residues. V was cut by 9 bases and J by 4 bases, with 18 bases left in between. This chain's CDR3 is CASKSAGWVTEAFF. In DNA form, the CDR3 reads TGTGCCAGTAAGTCGGCAGGGTGGGTCACTGAAGCTTTCTTT.

V and J are TRBV27 and TRBJ2-7, with 13 bases aligning to TRBD2. Germline assignment: CDR1 MNHEY and CDR2 SMNVEV (reference sequence). The CDR3 is made up of 17 amino acids. The trim removed 10 bases at V and 1 base at J, leaving 13 bases unmatched. CDR3 in DNA: TGTGCCACCCTGGGACTAGCGGGACCTGGAGGTTCCTACGAGCAGTACTTC. Translation gives CATLGLAGPGGSYEQYF.

This CDR3 is CAISERGDSGNTIYF. CDR3 bases: TGTGCCATCAGTGAGAGGGGTGACTCTGGAAACACCATATATTTT. This sequence joins TRBV10-3 and TRBJ1-3; D possibly corresponds to TRBD1 (5 bases). Germline V gives CDR1 ENHRY, CDR2 SYGVKD. Trimming left V 2 bases short and J 0 bases short, with 8 bases between. The CDR3 contains 15 residues.

This chain links TRBV10-3 with TRBJ1-2; D is possibly TRBD1 (6 bases). Germline-derived CDR1 and CDR2 are ENHRY and SYGVKD. The ends were cut back, 3 bases at V and 8 bases at J, with 13 bases in the middle. The CDR3 length is 13 residues. The CDR3: CAISDLPGAGYTF. CDR3 nucleotides: TGTGCCATCAGTGATCTCCCAGGGGCAGGCTACACCTTC.

This chain connects TRBV9 to TRBJ2-7; possibly TRBD1 for D (6 bases). The CDR3 runs 15 residues. Trimming removed 3 bases from V and 0 bases from J, with 13 bases in between. Germline V gene data show CDR1 as SGDLS and CDR2 as YYNGEE. The CDR3 loop is CASSEGVYGSYEQYF. The DNA of the CDR3 is TGTGCCAGCAGCGAGGGGGTATATGGCTCCTACGAGCAGTACTTC.

The chain has TRBV3-1 (or the pseudogene TRBV3-2) and TRBJ2-5; D perhaps matches TRBD1 (6 bases). CDR3 size: 15 residues. Trimming left V 7 bases short and J 2 bases short, with 17 bases between. CDR1 LGHDT and CDR2 YNNKEL come from the germline V gene (reference sequence). In nucleotides, the CDR3 is TGTGCCAGCACGAAGGGGGTTCTGGCACAAGAGACCCAGTACTTC. Protein: CASTKGVLAQETQYF.

The CDR3 here is CASGDRGVAGNTIYF. The CDR3 coding sequence is TGTGCCAGCGGCGACAGGGGAGTAGCTGGAAACACCATATATTTT. The V gene is TRBV7-9, the J gene TRBJ1-3; TRBD1 aligns across 8 bases. With 8 bases clipped from V and 2 bases from J, the junction kept 8 bases outside the gene matches. This CDR3 is 15 amino acids long. The V gene's germline CDR1 is SEHNR and CDR2 FQNEAQ (reference sequence). The full variable domain, rest sourced from reference TRBV7-9 and TRBJ1-3, is DTGVSQNPRHKITKRGQNVTFRCDPISEHNRLYWYRQTLGQGPEFLTYFQNEAQLEKSRLLSDRFSAERPKGSFSTLEIQRTEQGDSAMYLCASGDRGVAGNTIYFGEGSWLTVV.

The rearrangement joins TRBV29-1 to TRBJ1-1; 7 nucleotides line up with TRBD1. This CDR3 contains 12 residues. CDR1 and CDR2 (germline): SQVTM, ANQGSEA. Unmatched junction bases numbered 7, after V lost 7 bases and J lost 5 bases. The CDR3 region has the DNA TGCAGCGGGCGACAGGGATTGACTGAAGCTTTCTTT. It specifies CSGRQGLTEAFF.

V and J are TRBV7-9 and TRBJ1-3; 8 bases match TRBD1. The CDR3 is 16 residues long. Germline V lookup: CDR1 SEHNR, CDR2 FQNEAQ (reference sequence). Trimming at V came to 5 bases and at J to 0 bases, leaving 6 bases not matched to a gene. The CDR3 here is CASSPWTGISGNTIYF. The DNA of the CDR3 is TGTGCCAGCAGCCCGTGGACAGGGATCTCTGGAAACACCATATATTTT.

The genes are TRBV4-2 and TRBJ1-4, with TRBD1 matching 7 bases. Looked up from germline, CDR1 is LGHNA and CDR2 is YNFKEQ. After removal of 0 bases from V and 11 bases from J, the junction contained 24 bases not matched to a gene. The CDR3 has 20 residues. In nucleotides, the CDR3 is TGTGCCAGCAGCCAAGAGGGTCCGCAGAAAAGTGGATCAGGCAGGGGGAAACTGTTTTTT. It translates to CASSQEGPQKSGSGRGKLFF.

This chain connects TRBV29-1 to TRBJ2-7; weak D call: TRBD1 (6 bases). Deletions cut 6 bases from V and 0 bases from J, with 9 bases between. CDR1 and CDR2 (germline): SQVTM, ANQGSEA. This CDR3 is built from 12 residues. The CDR3: CSVEDSSYEQYF. CDR3 nucleotide sequence: TGCAGCGTAGAGGACAGCTCCTACGAGCAGTACTTC.

V and J are TRBV29-1 and TRBJ2-7; D call uncertain. CDR3 length: 13 residues. The V gene's germline CDR1 is SQVTM and CDR2 ANQGSEA. V was cut by 4 bases and J by 7 bases, with 17 bases left in between. The CDR3 DNA follows: TGCAGCGTTGTTGACGGAGCCTCTACTGAGCAGTACGTC. It specifies CSVVDGASTEQYV.

This chain joins TRBV3-1 (or the pseudogene TRBV3-2) and TRBJ2-5, with TRBD2 matching over 7 bases. V lost 3 bases and J lost 2; bases outside the gene matches: 3. This CDR3 spans 14 amino acids. Germline loops: CDR1 LGHDT, CDR2 YNNKEL (reference sequence). The CDR3 spells CASSHGGSQETQYF. The CDR3 coding sequence is TGTGCCAGCAGCCATGGCGGGAGTCAAGAGACCCAGTACTTC.